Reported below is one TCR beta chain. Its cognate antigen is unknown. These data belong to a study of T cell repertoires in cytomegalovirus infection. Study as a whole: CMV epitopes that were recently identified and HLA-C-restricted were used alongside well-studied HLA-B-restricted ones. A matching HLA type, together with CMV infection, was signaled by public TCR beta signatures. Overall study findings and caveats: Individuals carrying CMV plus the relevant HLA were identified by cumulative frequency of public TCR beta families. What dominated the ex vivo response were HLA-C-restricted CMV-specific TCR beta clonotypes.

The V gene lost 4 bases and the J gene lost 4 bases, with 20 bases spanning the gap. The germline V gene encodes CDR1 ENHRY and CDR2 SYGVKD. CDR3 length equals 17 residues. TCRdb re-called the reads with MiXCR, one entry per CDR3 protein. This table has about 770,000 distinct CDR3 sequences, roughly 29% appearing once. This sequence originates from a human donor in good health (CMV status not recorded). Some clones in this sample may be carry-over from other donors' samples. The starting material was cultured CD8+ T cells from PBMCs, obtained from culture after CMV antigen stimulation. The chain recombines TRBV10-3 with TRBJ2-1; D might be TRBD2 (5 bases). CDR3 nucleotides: TGTGCCATCAGTGTAAAGAGGGTACAATTTAAATACAATGAGCAGTTCTTC. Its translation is CAISVKRVQFKYNEQFF.